The next 23 T cell receptor beta chains were all read from a single sample in a study of T cell repertoires in cytomegalovirus infection. Their antigens are not known. TCRdb reanalysed the reads using MiXCR and keeps one entry per CDR3 protein. This table holds 550,000 to 850,000 distinct CDR3 sequences, around 31% found once. Source: cultured PBMCs, taken from culture after CMV antigen stimulation. These receptors came from a human donor in good health (CMV status not recorded). Some clones in this sample may be carry-over from other donors' samples.

The chain links TRBV7-8 to TRBJ1-3; 8 nucleotides align to TRBD1. The germline gives CDR1 SGHVS, CDR2 FQNEAQ. V lost 4 bases to trimming and J lost 9 bases; unmatched junction nucleotides: 8. The CDR3 is 14 residues long. CDR3 protein: CASSWDRLRGTIYF. Here the CDR3 DNA reads TGTGCCAGCAGCTGGGACAGGTTGAGGGGCACCATATATTTT.

In this sample, this clonotype turned up many times. The V and J genes are TRBV7-2 and TRBJ2-7, with 8 bases fitting TRBD2. The CDR3 has 15 amino acids. Germline lookup yields CDR1 SGHTA and CDR2 FQGNSA. Losses at the gene ends were 8 bases for V and 5 bases for J; bases not matched to a gene: 14. The CDR3 nucleotides read TGTGCCAGCGGATCGGGGGGGCCCCCGGGTAACGAGCAGTACTTC. It is translated as CASGSGGPPGNEQYF.

Only a few counts were recorded for this clonotype. The chain employs TRBV7-2 and TRBJ2-7, with TRBD2 matching 10 bases. With V trimmed by 8 bases and J by 4 bases, 8 bases remained unmatched. The CDR3 is 14 amino acids. The germline V gene encodes CDR1 SGHTA and CDR2 FQGNSA. In DNA, the CDR3 is TGTGCCAGCGCTCGGGCTAGCGGGGGTTACGAGCAGTACTTC. Translated, it gives CASARASGGYEQYF. Supplemented by reference TRBV7-2 and TRBJ2-7, the full variable domain reads GAGVSQSPSNKVTEKGKDVELRCDPISGHTALYWYRQSLGQGLEFLIYFQGNSAPDKSGLPSDRFSAERTGGSVSTLTIQRTQQEDSAVYLCASARASGGYEQYFGPGTRLTVT.

The chain recombines TRBV7-6 with TRBJ1-1; D ambiguous. Germline CDR1 reads SGHVS; CDR2 reads FNYEAQ. V lost 5 bases and J 2 bases, leaving 15 bases between the germline ends. The CDR3 is 15 residues long. This chain's CDR3 is CASSTNRVSNTEAFF. DNA for the CDR3: TGTGCCAGCAGCACAAATCGGGTCTCAAACACTGAAGCTTTCTTT.

This clonotype appeared a few times. The J gene is TRBJ1-2, the V gene TRBV28; TRBD1 might be the D (6 bases). Germline CDR1 MDHEN, CDR2 SYDVKM. CDR3 length: 15 amino acids. V shed 0 bases and J shed 8 bases, with 16 bases lying between them. The CDR3 region has the DNA TGTGCCAGCAGTTTATGGGGAAGGGGGATAGAAGGCTACACCTTC. Translation: CASSLWGRGIEGYTF.

The chain links TRBV7-2 to TRBJ1-2; D ambiguous. From germline, CDR1 is SGHTA and CDR2 FQGNSA. The CDR3 has 14 amino acids. The V end was cut by 1 base, the J end by 11 bases, with 17 bases between. The CDR3 coding sequence is TGTGCCAGCAGCTTAGATGTCAGACAACTGGGGTACACCTTC. Translating it yields CASSLDVRQLGYTF.

V and J are TRBV7-6 and TRBJ1-1; TRBD1 aligns across 11 bases. Germline CDR1 and CDR2: SGHVS and FNYEAQ. This CDR3 is 15 amino acids long. V shed 2 bases, J shed 3 bases, and the junction held 2 bases outside the gene matches. The CDR3 DNA is TGTGCCAGCAGCTTATCGGGACAGGGGGACACTGAAGCTTTCTTT. Protein: CASSLSGQGDTEAFF.

The chain uses TRBV10-3 and TRBJ1-1; D not resolved. The V end was cut by 4 bases, the J end by 4 bases, with 13 bases between. The germline gives CDR1 ENHRY, CDR2 SYGVKD. CDR3 size: 14 residues. CDR3 residues: CAISATAPATEAFF. The CDR3 nucleotides read TGTGCCATCAGTGCGACGGCGCCGGCCACTGAAGCTTTCTTT.

DNA for the CDR3: TGTGCCAGCAGTGACATCTTAGGGGGTGGGAAGAATTCACCCCTCCACTTT. It yields the protein CASSDILGGGKNSPLHF. The rearrangement links TRBV6-1 to TRBJ1-6; D is perhaps TRBD1 (6 bases). Germline loops: CDR1 MNHNS, CDR2 SASEGT. The CDR3 is 17 residues long. V was pared by 3 bases and J by 7 bases, with 19 bases between.

The chain employs TRBV11-2 and TRBJ2-3; 10 bases are shared with TRBD2. CDR1 is SGHAT and CDR2 is FQNNGV in the germline V gene. The CDR3 is made up of 18 amino acids. J was trimmed by 5 bases and V by 5 bases; bases with no gene match: 16. For the CDR3, the DNA is TGTGCCAGCAGCCCCCGCCGGGCTAGCGGGAGCCAAGGAGATACGCAGTATTTT. Protein: CASSPRRASGSQGDTQYF.

The V call is TRBV6-1, the J call TRBJ2-5; D may be TRBD2 (6 bases). The germline V gene encodes CDR1 MNHNS and CDR2 SASEGT. The V gene lost 3 bases and the J gene lost 7 bases, with 12 bases spanning the gap. The CDR3 runs 13 residues. The CDR3 nucleotides read TGTGCCAGCAGTGACGACTCCGGGGGGACCCAGTACTTC. Protein sequence: CASSDDSGGTQYF.

The chain joins TRBV12-3 or TRBV12-4 to TRBJ2-5, with 8 bases that match TRBD1. The CDR3 has 15 residues. V gave up 5 bases and J gave up 5 bases; unmatched junction bases: 10. The CDR3 protein is CASSPTGEVTETQYF. CDR3 DNA sequence: TGTGCCAGCAGTCCGACAGGGGAGGTCACGGAGACCCAGTACTTC.

CDR3 loop: CASSPRTSPGAAQETQYF. The DNA of the CDR3 is TGTGCCAGCAGCCCAAGGACTAGCCCAGGGGCTGCCCAAGAGACCCAGTACTTC. The chain combines TRBV7-6 with TRBJ2-5; 8 nucleotides align to TRBD2. The CDR3 covers 18 residues. Trimming removed 5 bases from V and 1 base from J; junction bases left unmatched: 15. The germline V gene has CDR1 SGHVS and CDR2 FNYEAQ.

This chain joins TRBV6-1 and TRBJ1-3; 7 bases map to TRBD1. Germline CDR1 is MNHNS and CDR2 is SASEGT. Losses at the gene ends were 5 bases for V and 9 bases for J; bases not matched to a gene: 19. The CDR3 contains 17 residues. Here the CDR3 reads CASSTNQLQGGRSTIYF. CDR3 nucleotides: TGTGCCAGCAGTACGAACCAACTTCAGGGGGGGCGAAGCACCATATATTTT.

The V and J genes are TRBV6-2 or TRBV6-3 and TRBJ2-1; no clear D gene. Trimming left V 6 bases short and J 3 bases short, with 15 bases between. The CDR3 has 15 amino acids. Per the germline V gene, CDR1 is MNHEY and CDR2 is SVGEGT. The CDR3 protein is CASSPMDEHYNEQFF. The CDR3 coding sequence is TGTGCCAGCAGCCCGATGGACGAGCACTACAATGAGCAGTTCTTC.

The V and J genes are TRBV10-3 and TRBJ2-1, with 8 bases fitting TRBD2. The germline gives CDR1 ENHRY, CDR2 SYGVKD. The length of the CDR3 is 15 residues. With V trimmed by 7 bases and J by 0 bases, 5 bases remained unmatched. CDR3 sequence reads: CAITSGPSSYNEQFF. In DNA, the CDR3 is TGTGCCATCACTAGCGGGCCTAGCTCCTACAATGAGCAGTTCTTC.

V usage is TRBV4-1 and J usage is TRBJ1-2; D ambiguous. This CDR3 is 15 amino acids long. Trimming removed 5 bases from V and 7 bases from J, with 20 bases in between. The germline gives CDR1 MGHRA, CDR2 YSYEKL. CDR3 nucleotide sequence: TGCGCCAGCAGCGAGTCCCTGGATGAGACTGTTGGCTACACCTTC. Translating it yields CASSESLDETVGYTF.

Only a few counts were recorded for this clonotype. V gene TRBV6-1 combines with J gene TRBJ2-5; TRBD2 matches at 8 bases. CDR1 and CDR2 from the germline V gene are MNHNS and SASEGT. This CDR3 contains 15 residues. V gave up 6 bases and J gave up 5 bases; unmatched junction bases: 11. The CDR3 DNA reads TGTGCCAGCAGAGCGGGAGTGGGTACCAGCGAGACCCAGTACTTC. Amino acids: CASRAGVGTSETQYF.

This clonotype was recorded many times. The rearrangement joins TRBV7-2 to TRBJ2-4, with 9 bases aligning to TRBD2. Germline V lookup: CDR1 SGHTA, CDR2 FQGNSA. Trimming at V came to 7 bases and at J to 1 base, leaving 14 bases not matched to a gene. The CDR3 is made up of 18 amino acids. CDR3 protein: CASNWYSGGGGAKNIQYF. In DNA, the CDR3 is TGTGCCAGCAACTGGTATAGCGGGGGCGGAGGGGCCAAAAACATTCAGTACTTC. Full variable domain (remainder filled in from reference TRBV7-2 and TRBJ2-4): GAGVSQSPSNKVTEKGKDVELRCDPISGHTALYWYRQSLGQGLEFLIYFQGNSAPDKSGLPSDRFSAERTGGSVSTLTIQRTQQEDSAVYLCASNWYSGGGGAKNIQYFGAGTRLSVL.

In its sample, this clonotype was seen once. V and J are TRBV2 and TRBJ1-5, with D possibly being TRBD1 (6 bases). V shed 10 bases and J shed 2 bases, with 15 bases lying between them. This CDR3 comprises 14 residues. Germline loops: CDR1 SNHLY, CDR2 FYNNEI. CDR3 loop: CATSPEGGNQPQHF. The CDR3 DNA is TGTGCCACCTCCCCTGAGGGGGGCAATCAGCCCCAGCATTTT. The full variable domain, in which reference TRBV2 and TRBJ1-5 provide the parts outside the CDR3, is EPEVTQTPSHQVTQMGQEVILRCVPISNHLYFYWYRQILGQKVEFLVSFYNNEISEKSEIFDDQFSVERPDGSNFTLKIRSTKLEDSAMYFCATSPEGGNQPQHFGDGTRLSIL.

The CDR3 loop reads CASSLARDNQETQYF. In DNA form, the CDR3 reads TGTGCCAGCAGTTTAGCCCGGGACAACCAAGAGACCCAGTACTTC. V is TRBV12-3 or TRBV12-4 and J is TRBJ2-5; TRBD1 might be the D (6 bases). V lost 0 bases and J lost 0, with 8 bases in between. This CDR3 is built from 15 residues.

V gene TRBV5-4 combines with J gene TRBJ1-2; no clear D gene. Germline-derived CDR1 and CDR2 are SGHNT and YYREEE (reference sequence). The CDR3 has 15 amino acids. V shed 0 bases and J shed 0 bases, with 9 bases lying between them. In DNA, the CDR3 is TGTGCCAGCAGCTTGGATTACGGCACTAACTATGGCTACACCTTC. As protein: CASSLDYGTNYGYTF.

This chain connects TRBV12-3 or TRBV12-4 to TRBJ2-1; 7 bases are shared with TRBD1. V dropped 6 bases and J dropped 9; count of bases not matched to a gene: 5. The CDR3 is 12 amino acids. In nucleotides, the CDR3 is TGTGCCAGCAGCTCCACAGGGGTTGAGCAGTTCTTC. Its translation is CASSSTGVEQFF.